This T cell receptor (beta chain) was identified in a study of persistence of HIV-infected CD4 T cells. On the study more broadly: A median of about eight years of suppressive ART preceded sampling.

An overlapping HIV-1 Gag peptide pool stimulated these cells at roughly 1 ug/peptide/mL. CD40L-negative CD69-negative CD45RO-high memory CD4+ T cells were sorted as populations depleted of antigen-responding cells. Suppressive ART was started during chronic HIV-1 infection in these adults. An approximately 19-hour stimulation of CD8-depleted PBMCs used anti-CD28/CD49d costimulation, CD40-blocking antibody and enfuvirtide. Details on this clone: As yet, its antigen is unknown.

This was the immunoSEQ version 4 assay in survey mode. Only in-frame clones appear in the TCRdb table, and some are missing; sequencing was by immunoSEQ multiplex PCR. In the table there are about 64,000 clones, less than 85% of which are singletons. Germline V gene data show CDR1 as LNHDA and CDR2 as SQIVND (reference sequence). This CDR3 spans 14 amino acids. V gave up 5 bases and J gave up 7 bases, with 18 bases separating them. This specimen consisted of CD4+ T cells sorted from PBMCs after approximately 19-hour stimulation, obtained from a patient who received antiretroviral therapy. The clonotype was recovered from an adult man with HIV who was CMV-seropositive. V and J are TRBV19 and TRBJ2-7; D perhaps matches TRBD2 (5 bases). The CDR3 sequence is CASSQATGIMEQYF. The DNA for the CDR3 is TGTGCCAGTAGTCAGGCGACGGGGATTATGGAGCAGTACTTC.